The source of this TCR beta chain is a study of shared T cell receptors in the human thymus. The repertoire was sequenced with immunoSEQ multiplex PCR; TCRdb's copy has only in-frame clones and lacks some. The sample consists of almost 550,000 clones, more than 75% of them appearing once. CDR3 size: 14 residues. Germline CDR1 SGHNT, CDR2 YENEEA. V lost 8 bases to trimming and J lost 7 bases, with 21 bases between them. These data were also reused for a study on human thymus T cells. From that study: Corrective cardiac surgery supplied the resected thymus tissue. Repertoires from thymus and blood appeared to show biased V and J gene usage.

The origin of this receptor is a boy under two years old with a congenital heart defect. The chain carries TRBV11-3 and TRBJ2-7; weak D call: TRBD2 (5 bases). Material for sequencing was thymocytes. In DNA, the CDR3 is TGTGCCAGCGGGTCCCAAAAGAGGCCGGGAGAGCAGTACTTC. It translates to CASGSQKRPGEQYF.